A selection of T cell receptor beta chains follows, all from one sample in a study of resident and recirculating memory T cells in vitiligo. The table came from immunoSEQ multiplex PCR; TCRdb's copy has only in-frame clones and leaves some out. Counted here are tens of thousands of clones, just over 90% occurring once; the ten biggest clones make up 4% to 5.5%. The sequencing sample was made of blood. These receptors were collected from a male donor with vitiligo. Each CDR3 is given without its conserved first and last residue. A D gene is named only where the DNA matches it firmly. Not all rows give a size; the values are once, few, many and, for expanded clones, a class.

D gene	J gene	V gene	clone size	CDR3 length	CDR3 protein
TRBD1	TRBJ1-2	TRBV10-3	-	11	AISETGGHGYT
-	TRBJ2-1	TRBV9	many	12	ASSFNPVRSEQF
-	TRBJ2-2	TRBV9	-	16	ASSPREGAPPNTGELF
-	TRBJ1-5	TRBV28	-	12	ASSETGNAQPQH
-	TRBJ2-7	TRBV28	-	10	ASSSYRSGQY
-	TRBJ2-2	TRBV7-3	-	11	ASSLEAAGELF
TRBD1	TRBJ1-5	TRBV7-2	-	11	ASSKQGSQPQH
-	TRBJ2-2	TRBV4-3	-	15	ASSPAFAVANTGELF
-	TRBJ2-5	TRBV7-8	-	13	ASSFRVIGEETQY
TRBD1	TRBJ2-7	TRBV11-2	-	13	ASSLGIGGVYEQY
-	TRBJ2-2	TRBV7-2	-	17	ASSLVGISGGLNTGELF
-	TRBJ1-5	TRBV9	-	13	ASSVGGGKYQPQH
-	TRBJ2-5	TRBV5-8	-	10	ASSVKRETQY
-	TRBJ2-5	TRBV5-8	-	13	ASSLAWGDQETQY
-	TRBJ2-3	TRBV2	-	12	ASSEQGNTDTQY
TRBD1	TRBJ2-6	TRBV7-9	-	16	ASSHRQGKSSGANVLT
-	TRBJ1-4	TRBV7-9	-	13	ASSAWTATNEKLF
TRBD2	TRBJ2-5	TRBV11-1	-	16	ASSLPLLVAGEQETQY
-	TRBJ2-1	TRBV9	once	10	ASSGRENEQF
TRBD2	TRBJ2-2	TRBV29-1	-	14	SVEGRGGGNTGELF
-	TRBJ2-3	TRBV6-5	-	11	ASSYSRADTQY
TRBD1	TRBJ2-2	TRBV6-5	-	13	ASSSGTGNTGELF
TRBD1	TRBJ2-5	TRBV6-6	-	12	ASRITGGGETQY
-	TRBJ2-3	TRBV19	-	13	ASSISGVGPDTQY
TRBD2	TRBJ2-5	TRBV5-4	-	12	ASSLSLAAETQY
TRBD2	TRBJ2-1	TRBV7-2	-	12	ASSPGGSNNEQF
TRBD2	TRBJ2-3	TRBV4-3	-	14	ASSQEIAGYTDTQY